The TCR beta chain described here comes from a study of Ad26.COV2.S vaccination and SARS-CoV-2 variants. Across the whole study: Dosing was one shot or two shots 56 days apart.

Treatment indicated: some 20 received Ad26.COV2.S at low or high dose, single or two shots; roughly 5 received placebo; per-sample allocation not given. Sampling occurred on day 63 after the first vaccine or placebo injection. Study observations and caveats: The TCR breadth and depth analyses may have produced an underestimate of total T cell responses.

Notes on this clone: Its antigen is not known.

The CDR3 totals 13 residues. Germline-derived CDR1 and CDR2 are GTSNPN and SVGIG (reference sequence). V lost 2 bases, J lost 4 bases, and 11 bases lay in between. Clones were read by immunoSEQ multiplex PCR, and TCRdb kept only the in-frame ones, dropping some. The sample consists of 380,000 or so clones, less than 90% of them appearing once. The material was peripheral blood, obtained in a trial of Ad26.COV2.S vaccine versus placebo. The V call is TRBV30, the J call TRBJ1-2; a weak D match, TRBD1 (6 bases). The source is a person between 18 and 65 years old who received the Ad26.COV2.S COVID-19 vaccine or a placebo. The CDR3 protein is CAWSSRGLYGYTF. In DNA form, the CDR3 reads TGTGCCTGGAGTTCCAGGGGACTCTATGGCTACACCTTC.